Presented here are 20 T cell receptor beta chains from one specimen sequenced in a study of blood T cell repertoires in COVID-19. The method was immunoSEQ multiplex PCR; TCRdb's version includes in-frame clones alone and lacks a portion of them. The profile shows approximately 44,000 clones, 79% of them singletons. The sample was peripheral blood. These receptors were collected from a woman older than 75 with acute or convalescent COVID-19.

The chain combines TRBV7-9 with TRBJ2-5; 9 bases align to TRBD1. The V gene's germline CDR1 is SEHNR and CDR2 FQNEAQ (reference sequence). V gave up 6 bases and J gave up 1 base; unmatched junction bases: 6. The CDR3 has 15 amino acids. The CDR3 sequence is CASSRTGAPQETQYF. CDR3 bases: TGTGCCAGCAGTCGGACAGGGGCACCCCAAGAGACCCAGTACTTC.

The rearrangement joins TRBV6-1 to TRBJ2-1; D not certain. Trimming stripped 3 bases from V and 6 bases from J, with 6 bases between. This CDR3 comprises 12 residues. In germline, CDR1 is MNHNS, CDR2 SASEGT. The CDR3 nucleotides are TGTGCCAGCAGTGATTTTCTCAATGAGCAGTTCTTC. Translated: CASSDFLNEQFF.

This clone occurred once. CDR3 in amino acids: CASSGGLAGAYNEQFF. The CDR3 DNA is TGTGCCAGCAGCGGGGGACTAGCGGGCGCCTACAATGAGCAGTTCTTC. The chain joins TRBV5-8 to TRBJ2-1; 12 bases agree with TRBD2. V was clipped by 4 bases and J by 2 bases; unmatched bases: 4. Germline-derived CDR1 and CDR2 are SGHTS and YDEGEE. The CDR3 length is 16 residues. Complete variable domain (other parts from reference TRBV5-8 and TRBJ2-1): EAGVTQSPTHLIKTRGQQATLRCSPISGHTSVYWYQQALGLGLQFLLWYDEGEERNRGNFPPRFSGRQFPNYSSELNVNALELEDSALYLCASSGGLAGAYNEQFFGPGTRLTVL.

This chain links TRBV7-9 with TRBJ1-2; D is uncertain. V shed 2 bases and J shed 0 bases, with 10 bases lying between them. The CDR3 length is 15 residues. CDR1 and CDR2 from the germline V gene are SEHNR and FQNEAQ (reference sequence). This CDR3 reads CASSLLGSANYGYTF. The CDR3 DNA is TGTGCCAGCAGCTTACTAGGTAGCGCTAACTATGGCTACACCTTC.

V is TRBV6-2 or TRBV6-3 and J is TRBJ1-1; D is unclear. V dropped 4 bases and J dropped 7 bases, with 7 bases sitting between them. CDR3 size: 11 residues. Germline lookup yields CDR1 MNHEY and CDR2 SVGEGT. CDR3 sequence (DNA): TGTGCCAGCAGTTTAAATGTTGAAGCTTTCTTT. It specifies CASSLNVEAFF.

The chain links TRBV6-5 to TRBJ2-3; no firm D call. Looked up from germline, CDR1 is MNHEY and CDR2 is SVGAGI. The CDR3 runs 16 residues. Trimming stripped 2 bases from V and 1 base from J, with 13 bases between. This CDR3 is CASSYGQPAGTDTQYF. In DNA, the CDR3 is TGTGCCAGCAGTTACGGCCAGCCCGCGGGCACAGATACGCAGTATTTT.

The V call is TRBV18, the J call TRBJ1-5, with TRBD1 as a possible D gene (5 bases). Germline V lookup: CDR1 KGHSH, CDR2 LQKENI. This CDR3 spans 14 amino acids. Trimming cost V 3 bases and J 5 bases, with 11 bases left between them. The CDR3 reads CASSPQGPHQPQHF. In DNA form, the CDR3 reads TGTGCCAGCTCACCCCAGGGCCCTCATCAGCCCCAGCATTTT.

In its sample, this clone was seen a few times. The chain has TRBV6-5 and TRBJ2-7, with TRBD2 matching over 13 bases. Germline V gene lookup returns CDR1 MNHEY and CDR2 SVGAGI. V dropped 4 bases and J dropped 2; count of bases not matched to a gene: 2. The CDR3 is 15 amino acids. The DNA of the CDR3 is TGTGCCAGCAGTTCCGGGACTAGCGGGGCCTACGAGCAGTACTTC. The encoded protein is CASSSGTSGAYEQYF.

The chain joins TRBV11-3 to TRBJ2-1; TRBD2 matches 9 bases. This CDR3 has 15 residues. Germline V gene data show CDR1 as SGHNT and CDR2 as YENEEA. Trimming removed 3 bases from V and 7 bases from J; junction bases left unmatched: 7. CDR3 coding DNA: TGTGCCAGCAGCTTGGGCGGGAGGGCCGGGAATGAGCAGTTCTTC. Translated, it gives CASSLGGRAGNEQFF.

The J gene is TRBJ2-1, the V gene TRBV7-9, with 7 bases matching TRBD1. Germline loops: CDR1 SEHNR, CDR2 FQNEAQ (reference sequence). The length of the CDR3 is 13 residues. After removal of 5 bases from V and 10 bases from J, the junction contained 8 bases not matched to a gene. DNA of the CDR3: TGTGCCAGCAGCCAAGACAGGGCCGGGGAGCAGTTCTTC. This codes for CASSQDRAGEQFF. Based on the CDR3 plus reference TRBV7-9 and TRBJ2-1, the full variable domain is DTGVSQNPRHKITKRGQNVTFRCDPISEHNRLYWYRQTLGQGPEFLTYFQNEAQLEKSRLLSDRFSAERPKGSFSTLEIQRTEQGDSAMYLCASSQDRAGEQFFGPGTRLTVL.

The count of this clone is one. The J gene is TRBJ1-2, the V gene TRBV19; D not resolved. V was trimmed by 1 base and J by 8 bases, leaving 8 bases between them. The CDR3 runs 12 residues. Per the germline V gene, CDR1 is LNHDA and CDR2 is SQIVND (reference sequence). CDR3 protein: CASSIGLRGYTF. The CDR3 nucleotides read TGTGCCAGTAGTATAGGCTTGCGCGGCTACACCTTC.

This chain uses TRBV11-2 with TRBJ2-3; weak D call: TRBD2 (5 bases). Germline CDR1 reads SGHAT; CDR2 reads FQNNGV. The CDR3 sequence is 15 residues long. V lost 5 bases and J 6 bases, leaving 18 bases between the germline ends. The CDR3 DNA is TGTGCCAGCAGCAGCGGACCCTTGAGTAGGGATACGCAGTATTTT. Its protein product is CASSSGPLSRDTQYF.

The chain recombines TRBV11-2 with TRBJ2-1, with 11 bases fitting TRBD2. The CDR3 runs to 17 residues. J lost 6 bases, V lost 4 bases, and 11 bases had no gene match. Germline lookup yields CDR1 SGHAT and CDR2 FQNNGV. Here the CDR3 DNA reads TGTGCCAGCAGCTCCCGACTAGCGGGATTGGTTGTCAATGAGCAGTTCTTC. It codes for CASSSRLAGLVVNEQFF.

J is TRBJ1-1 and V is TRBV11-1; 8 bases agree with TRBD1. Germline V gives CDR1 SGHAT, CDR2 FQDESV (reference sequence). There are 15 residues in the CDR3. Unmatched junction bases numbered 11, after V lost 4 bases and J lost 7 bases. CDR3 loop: CASSSRLKGTGEAFF. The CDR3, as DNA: TGTGCCAGCAGCTCCCGACTTAAAGGGACAGGTGAAGCTTTCTTT.

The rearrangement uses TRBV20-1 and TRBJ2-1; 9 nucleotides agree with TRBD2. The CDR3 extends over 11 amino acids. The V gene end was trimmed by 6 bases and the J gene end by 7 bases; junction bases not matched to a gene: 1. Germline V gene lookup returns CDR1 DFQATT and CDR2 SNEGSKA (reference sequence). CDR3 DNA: TGCAGTGCACTAGCGGGTAATGAGCAGTTCTTC. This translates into CSALAGNEQFF.

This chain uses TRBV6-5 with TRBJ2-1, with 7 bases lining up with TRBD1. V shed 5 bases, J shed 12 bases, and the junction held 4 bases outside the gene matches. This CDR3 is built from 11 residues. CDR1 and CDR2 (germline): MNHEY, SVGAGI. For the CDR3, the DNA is TGTGCCAGCAGTCGCCGGGACAGGCAGTTCTTC. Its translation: CASSRRDRQFF.

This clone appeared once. CDR3 DNA: TGCGCCAGCAGCCAAGGTTTCTTTAATGAAAAACTGTTTTTT. This codes for CASSQGFFNEKLFF. V is TRBV4-1 and J is TRBJ1-4; D ambiguous. This CDR3 has 14 amino acids. Trimming took 1 base from V and 4 from J, leaving 7 bases between them. Germline CDR1 is MGHRA and CDR2 is YSYEKL.

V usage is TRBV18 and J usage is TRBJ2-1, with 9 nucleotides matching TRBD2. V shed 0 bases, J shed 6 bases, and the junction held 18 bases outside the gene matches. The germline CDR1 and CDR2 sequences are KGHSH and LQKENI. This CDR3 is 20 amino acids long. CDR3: CASSPPHYGGREGRGNEQFF. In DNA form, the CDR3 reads TGTGCCAGCTCACCACCGCATTATGGCGGGCGGGAGGGACGGGGCAATGAGCAGTTCTTC.

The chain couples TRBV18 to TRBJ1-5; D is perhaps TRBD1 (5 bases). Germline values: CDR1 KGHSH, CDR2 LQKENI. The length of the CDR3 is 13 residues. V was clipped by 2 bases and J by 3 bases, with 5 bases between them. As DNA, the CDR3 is TGTGCCAGCTCACCAGGGGCCAATCAGCCCCAGCATTTT. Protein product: CASSPGANQPQHF.

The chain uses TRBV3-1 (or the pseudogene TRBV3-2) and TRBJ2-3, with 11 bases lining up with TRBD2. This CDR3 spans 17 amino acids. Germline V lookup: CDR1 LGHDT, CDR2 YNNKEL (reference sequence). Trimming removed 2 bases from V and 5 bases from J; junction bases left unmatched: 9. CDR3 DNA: TGTGCCAGCAGCCAACTAGCGGGAGGACTTTCCGGAGATACGCAGTATTTT. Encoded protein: CASSQLAGGLSGDTQYF.